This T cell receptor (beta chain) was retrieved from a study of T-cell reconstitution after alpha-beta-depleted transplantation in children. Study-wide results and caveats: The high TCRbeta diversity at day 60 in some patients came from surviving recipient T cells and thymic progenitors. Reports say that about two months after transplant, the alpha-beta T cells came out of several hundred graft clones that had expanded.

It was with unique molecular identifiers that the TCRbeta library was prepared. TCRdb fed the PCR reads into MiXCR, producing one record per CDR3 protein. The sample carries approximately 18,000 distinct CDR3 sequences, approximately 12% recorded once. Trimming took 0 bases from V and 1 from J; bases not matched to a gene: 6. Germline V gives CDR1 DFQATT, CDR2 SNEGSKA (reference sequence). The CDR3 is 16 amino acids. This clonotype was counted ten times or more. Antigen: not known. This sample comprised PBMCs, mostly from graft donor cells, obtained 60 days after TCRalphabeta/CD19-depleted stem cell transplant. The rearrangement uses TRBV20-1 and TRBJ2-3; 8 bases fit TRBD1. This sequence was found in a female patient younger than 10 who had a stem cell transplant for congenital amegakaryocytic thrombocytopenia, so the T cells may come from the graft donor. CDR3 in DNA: TGCAGTGCTAGAGATGGAGACAGGGGCGGCACAGATACGCAGTATTTT. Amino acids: CSARDGDRGGTDTQYF.